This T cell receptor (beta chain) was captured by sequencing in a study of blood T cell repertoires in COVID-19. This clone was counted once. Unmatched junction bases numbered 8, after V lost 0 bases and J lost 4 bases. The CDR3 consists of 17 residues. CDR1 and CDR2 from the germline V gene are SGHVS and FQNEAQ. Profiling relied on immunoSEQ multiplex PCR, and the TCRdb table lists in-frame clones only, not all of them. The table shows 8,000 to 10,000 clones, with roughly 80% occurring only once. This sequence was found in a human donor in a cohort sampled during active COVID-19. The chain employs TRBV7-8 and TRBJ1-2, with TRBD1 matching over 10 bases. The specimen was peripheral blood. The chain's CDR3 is CASSLAPWDRGTYGYTF. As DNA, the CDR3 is TGTGCCAGCAGCTTAGCGCCTTGGGACAGGGGAACCTATGGCTACACCTTC.